The clone carrying this T cell receptor (beta chain) was found once. Its antigen is still unknown. Some clones are missing from TCRdb's copy, which holds only in-frame ones; the method was immunoSEQ multiplex PCR. The sample consists of approximately 150,000 clones, about 90% of them appearing once. The germline V and J ends were trimmed by 1 base and 9 bases, with 25 bases remaining between them. CDR1 and CDR2 from the germline V gene are MNHNS and SASEGT. This CDR3 comprises 17 residues. This entry comes from a study of T cell responses to AZD1222 COVID-19 vaccine. Regarding the study as a whole: The sample set comprised mostly white British donors with more females, and clonal diversity was possibly underestimated. Increases in Spike-specific TCR breadth and depth were seen after two AZD1222 doses.

This clonotype originated in an adult in good health. V usage is TRBV6-1 and J usage is TRBJ2-7; possibly TRBD1 for D (6 bases). Material: peripheral blood, obtained on day 0 of AZD1222 vaccination. The CDR3 nucleotides are TGTGCCAGCAGTGAAGACGAAAACAGGGCCTCTAATAAGAGGCAGTACTTC. Translated: CASSEDENRASNKRQYF.